This is a list of T cell receptor beta chains from one sample in a study of regulatory T cells in long-lasting Graves disease. TCRdb ran MiXCR on the multiplex PCR reads and lists one entry per CDR3 protein. The repertoire consists of 530,000 or so distinct CDR3 sequences, with 13% occurring once and the leading ten covering 8.5% to 10%. The same specimen was also included in a second study, on T cells in Graves' hyperthyroidism and ophthalmopathy.

The source material was peripheral blood mononuclear cells (PBMCs), sampled at new diagnosis, from a patient treated with antithyroid drugs. The source of these receptors is a man aged 25-45 years with Graves disease. Each CDR3 is given with its conserved first and last residue. Fields, in order: CDR3 protein, CDR3 DNA, V gene, J gene, D gene, clone size. D genes are given only for firm matches. The size entry is marked missing in some rows and otherwise reads once, few, many or a size class.

CDR3 protein: CASSPYRGPKNIQYF; CDR3 DNA: TGTGCCAGCAGTCCTTACAGGGGACCCAAAAACATTCAGTACTTC; V gene: TRBV6-1; J gene: TRBJ2-4; D gene: TRBD1; clone size: few
CDR3 protein: CSALYVGQLNQPQHF; CDR3 DNA: TGCAGTGCTCTATACGTAGGACAGTTGAATCAGCCCCAGCATTTT; V gene: TRBV20-1; J gene: TRBJ1-5; D gene: NA; clone size: NA
CDR3 protein: CASSSGQVNEQYF; CDR3 DNA: TGCGCCAGCAGCTCGGGACAGGTCAACGAGCAGTACTTC; V gene: TRBV5-1; J gene: TRBJ2-7; D gene: TRBD1; clone size: NA
CDR3 protein: CASTSGREPTGELFF; CDR3 DNA: TGTGCCAGCACCTCGGGGCGGGAGCCCACCGGGGAGCTGTTTTTT; V gene: TRBV12-3/TRBV12-4; J gene: TRBJ2-2; D gene: TRBD2; clone size: many
CDR3 protein: CASRLLVAETQYF; CDR3 DNA: TGTGCCAGCAGGTTACTAGTGGCCGAGACCCAGTACTTC; V gene: TRBV6-5; J gene: TRBJ2-5; D gene: NA; clone size: few
CDR3 protein: CASSWAVRGNTIYF; CDR3 DNA: TGTGCCAGCAGTTGGGCGGTTAGAGGAAACACCATATATTTT; V gene: TRBV6-9; J gene: TRBJ1-3; D gene: NA; clone size: NA
CDR3 protein: CSAHELLAGGSYEQYF; CDR3 DNA: TGCAGTGCGCACGAACTACTAGCGGGGGGATCCTACGAGCAGTACTTC; V gene: TRBV20-1; J gene: TRBJ2-7; D gene: TRBD2; clone size: many
CDR3 protein: CASSGGGRWETQYF; CDR3 DNA: TGTGCCAGCTCCGGGGGCGGCCGCTGGGAGACCCAGTACTTC; V gene: TRBV28; J gene: TRBJ2-5; D gene: NA; clone size: many
CDR3 protein: CASSRGQGAGEQYF; CDR3 DNA: TGTGCCAGCAGCCGCGGACAGGGGGCGGGTGAGCAGTACTTC; V gene: TRBV7-2; J gene: TRBJ2-7; D gene: TRBD1; clone size: many
CDR3 protein: CSARASGSYGYTF; CDR3 DNA: TGCAGTGCTAGAGCCTCCGGCAGCTATGGCTACACCTTC; V gene: TRBV20-1; J gene: TRBJ1-2; D gene: NA; clone size: many
CDR3 protein: CAWTLLAGSHEQFF; CDR3 DNA: TGTGCCTGGACTCTTCTAGCGGGTTCCCATGAGCAGTTCTTC; V gene: TRBV30; J gene: TRBJ2-1; D gene: TRBD2; clone size: many
CDR3 protein: CASSFGGDSGNTIYF; CDR3 DNA: TGTGCCAGCAGTTTCGGGGGAGACTCTGGAAACACCATATATTTT; V gene: TRBV28; J gene: TRBJ1-3; D gene: NA; clone size: many
CDR3 protein: CASSQDSRTLRQYF; CDR3 DNA: TGTGCCAGCAGCCAAGATTCTAGGACTCTCCGGCAGTACTTC; V gene: TRBV3-1; J gene: TRBJ2-7; D gene: NA; clone size: NA
CDR3 protein: CACKPRRELNEQYF; CDR3 DNA: TGTGCCTGCAAACCCAGGCGGGAGTTAAACGAGCAGTACTTC; V gene: TRBV6-1; J gene: TRBJ2-7; D gene: TRBD2; clone size: few
CDR3 protein: CSALREAGLSSGANVLTF; CDR3 DNA: TGCAGCGCCCTCCGGGAAGCGGGATTAAGTTCCGGGGCCAACGTCCTGACTTTC; V gene: TRBV29-1; J gene: TRBJ2-6; D gene: TRBD2; clone size: NA
CDR3 protein: CASRGTSGTTDTQYF; CDR3 DNA: TGTGCCAGCAGGGGTACTAGCGGGACCACAGATACGCAGTATTTT; V gene: TRBV12-3/TRBV12-4; J gene: TRBJ2-3; D gene: TRBD2; clone size: many
CDR3 protein: CASGTDSYEQYF; CDR3 DNA: TGTGCTAGTGGAACAGACAGCTACGAGCAGTACTTC; V gene: TRBV12-5; J gene: TRBJ2-7; D gene: NA; clone size: many
CDR3 protein: CASVNAGSETQYF; CDR3 DNA: TGTGCCAGCGTTAACGCGGGATCGGAGACCCAGTACTTC; V gene: TRBV6-1; J gene: TRBJ2-5; D gene: NA; clone size: few
CDR3 protein: CASSVGAYNEQFF; CDR3 DNA: TGTGCCAGCAGCGTAGGAGCGTACAATGAGCAGTTCTTC; V gene: TRBV9; J gene: TRBJ2-1; D gene: NA; clone size: many
CDR3 protein: CAIKGLAGGLDTQYF; CDR3 DNA: TGTGCCATCAAGGGACTAGCGGGAGGCTTAGATACGCAGTATTTT; V gene: TRBV10-3; J gene: TRBJ2-3; D gene: TRBD2; clone size: few
CDR3 protein: CSARTGEGETQYF; CDR3 DNA: TGCAGTGCCCGGACAGGAGAGGGGGAGACCCAGTACTTC; V gene: TRBV20-1; J gene: TRBJ2-5; D gene: TRBD1; clone size: many
CDR3 protein: CASSYSIRNEAFF; CDR3 DNA: TGTGCCAGCAGTTACTCAATCAGAAATGAAGCTTTCTTT; V gene: TRBV6-5; J gene: TRBJ1-1; D gene: NA; clone size: many
CDR3 protein: CSAEQGENEQYF; CDR3 DNA: TGCAGTGCTGAGCAGGGCGAGAACGAGCAGTACTTC; V gene: TRBV20-1; J gene: TRBJ2-7; D gene: NA; clone size: many
CDR3 protein: CASIPWTGGRSYEQYF; CDR3 DNA: TGTGCCAGCATTCCGTGGACAGGGGGCCGTAGCTACGAGCAGTACTTC; V gene: TRBV6-2/TRBV6-3; J gene: TRBJ2-7; D gene: TRBD1; clone size: many
CDR3 protein: CASSSGGYHSETQYF; CDR3 DNA: TGCGCCAGCAGTTCGGGAGGATACCACTCGGAGACCCAGTACTTC; V gene: TRBV5-1; J gene: TRBJ2-5; D gene: TRBD2; clone size: many
CDR3 protein: CATSRDGRTRKDTGELFF; CDR3 DNA: TGTGCCACCAGCAGAGATGGGAGGACTAGAAAGGACACCGGGGAGCTGTTTTTT; V gene: TRBV15; J gene: TRBJ2-2; D gene: TRBD2; clone size: NA
CDR3 protein: CASSSDAGSSTDTQYF; CDR3 DNA: TGTGCCAGCAGTTCGGACGCGGGATCTAGCACAGATACGCAGTATTTT; V gene: TRBV12-3/TRBV12-4; J gene: TRBJ2-3; D gene: NA; clone size: many
CDR3 protein: CASSLRGGGEQYF; CDR3 DNA: TGTGCCAGCAGTTTACGGGGAGGGGGCGAGCAGTACTTC; V gene: TRBV12-3/TRBV12-4; J gene: TRBJ2-7; D gene: NA; clone size: many
CDR3 protein: CASAIYEQYF; CDR3 DNA: TGTGCTAGTGCCATCTACGAGCAGTACTTC; V gene: TRBV12-5; J gene: TRBJ2-7; D gene: NA; clone size: many
CDR3 protein: CATSDLGGGYTF; CDR3 DNA: TGTGCCACCAGTGATTTGGGAGGTGGCTACACCTTC; V gene: TRBV24-1; J gene: TRBJ1-2; D gene: NA; clone size: many
CDR3 protein: CATSGTGGPLPYEQYF; CDR3 DNA: TGTGCCACCTCCGGGACAGGGGGCCCACTCCCCTACGAGCAGTACTTC; V gene: TRBV15; J gene: TRBJ2-7; D gene: TRBD1; clone size: many
CDR3 protein: CASRPGQTSNYGYTF; CDR3 DNA: TGTGCCAGTAGGCCGGGACAGACCTCTAACTATGGCTACACCTTC; V gene: TRBV19; J gene: TRBJ1-2; D gene: TRBD1; clone size: many
CDR3 protein: CASSLQGLGTDTQYF; CDR3 DNA: TGTGCCAGCAGCCTACAGGGTTTGGGCACAGATACGCAGTATTTT; V gene: TRBV12-3/TRBV12-4; J gene: TRBJ2-3; D gene: NA; clone size: many
CDR3 protein: CSARDELNQPQHF; CDR3 DNA: TGCAGTGCTAGAGATGAGCTTAATCAGCCCCAGCATTTT; V gene: TRBV20-1; J gene: TRBJ1-5; D gene: NA; clone size: few
CDR3 protein: CATNSGGEGLGVEQFF; CDR3 DNA: TGTGCCACCAACTCGGGGGGGGAGGGCCTGGGCGTTGAGCAGTTCTTC; V gene: TRBV24-1; J gene: TRBJ2-1; D gene: TRBD2; clone size: many
CDR3 protein: CASSIQPYEQYF; CDR3 DNA: TGTGCCAGTAGTATACAACCCTACGAGCAATACTTC; V gene: TRBV19; J gene: TRBJ2-7; D gene: NA; clone size: few